This is a list of T cell receptor beta chains from one sample in a study of blood T cell repertoires in COVID-19. Using immunoSEQ multiplex PCR, the repertoire was profiled, and TCRdb retains in-frame clones only, with some absent. The sample holds about 150,000 clones, around 84% seen once. The sequenced material came from peripheral blood. The receptors were sampled from a human donor in a cohort sampled during active COVID-19. Each CDR3 is given with its conserved first and last residue.

v_call: TRBV5-1; cdr3_aa: CASSPTSGGSGNTIYF
v_call: TRBV11-3; cdr3_aa: CASSFRNEQYF
v_call: TRBV6-6; cdr3_aa: CASFQAGSPLHF
v_call: TRBV30; cdr3_aa: CAWRGLPAYGYTF
v_call: TRBV7-3; cdr3_aa: CASSSGAGANVLTF
v_call: TRBV6-5; cdr3_aa: CASRFSASGYEKLFF
v_call: TRBV9; cdr3_aa: CASSAHTEIPTYEQYF
v_call: TRBV4-3; cdr3_aa: CASSQVGRAATNEKLFF
v_call: TRBV5-1; cdr3_aa: CASSLGDRAIYNEQFF
v_call: TRBV4-1; cdr3_aa: CASSLPASGQETQYF
v_call: TRBV5-1; cdr3_aa: CASSLDGVGQPQHF
v_call: TRBV11-3; cdr3_aa: CASSSTMNTEAFF
v_call: TRBV9; cdr3_aa: CASSVSLAGGPDTQYF
v_call: TRBV4-2; cdr3_aa: CASSPRQGGSKNIQYF
v_call: TRBV11-3; cdr3_aa: CASSLAGEAEAFF
v_call: TRBV11-2; cdr3_aa: CASSLGGQRGYTF
v_call: TRBV5-1; cdr3_aa: CASSLGHTNEKLFF
v_call: TRBV4-1; cdr3_aa: CASSRIQDNEQFF
v_call: TRBV9; cdr3_aa: CASSAGQGDEKLFF
v_call: TRBV6-5; cdr3_aa: CASSTVYNSPLHF
v_call: TRBV5-1; cdr3_aa: CASSLAVGTGGGSYGYTF
v_call: TRBV5-5; cdr3_aa: CASSPGTAISGNTIYF
v_call: TRBV28; cdr3_aa: CASSSPPANYGYTF
v_call: TRBV27; cdr3_aa: CASKRQGEYGDTQYF
v_call: TRBV30; cdr3_aa: CAWKQAWTQYF
v_call: TRBV20-1; cdr3_aa: CSASRLAPETQYF
v_call: TRBV18; cdr3_aa: CASSPGQNYGYTF
v_call: TRBV6-5; cdr3_aa: CASSWGDRGAVETQYF